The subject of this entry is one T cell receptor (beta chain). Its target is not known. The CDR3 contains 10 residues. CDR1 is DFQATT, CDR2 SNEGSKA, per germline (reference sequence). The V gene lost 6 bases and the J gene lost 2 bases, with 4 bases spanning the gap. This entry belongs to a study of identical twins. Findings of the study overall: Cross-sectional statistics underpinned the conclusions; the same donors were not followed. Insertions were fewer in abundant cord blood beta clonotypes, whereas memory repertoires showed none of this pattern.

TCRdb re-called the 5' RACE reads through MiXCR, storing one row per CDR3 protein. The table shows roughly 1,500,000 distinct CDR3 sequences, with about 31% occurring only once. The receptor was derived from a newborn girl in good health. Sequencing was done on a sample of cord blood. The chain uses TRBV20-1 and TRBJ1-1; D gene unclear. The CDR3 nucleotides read TGCAGTGCCCCAAACACTGAAGCTTTCTTT. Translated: CSAPNTEAFF.